What follows are 15 T cell receptor beta chains derived from one specimen sequenced in a study of blood T cell repertoires in COVID-19. TCRdb's copy holds only in-frame clones and misses some; the assay was immunoSEQ multiplex PCR. This sample carries some 190,000 clones, 84% of them seen once, and the ten largest clones take roughly 20%. The specimen was peripheral blood. Receptor source: a human donor in a cohort sampled during active COVID-19.

The rearrangement joins TRBV7-2 to TRBJ2-3; D not resolved. The V gene lost 2 bases and the J gene lost 1 base, with 10 bases spanning the gap. There are 15 residues in the CDR3. Germline V gene sequence: CDR1 SGHTA, CDR2 FQGNSA. The CDR3 protein is CASSLRFAGTDTQYF. CDR3 nucleotide sequence: TGTGCCAGCAGCTTACGATTTGCGGGCACAGATACGCAGTATTTT.

The table lists this clone with a count of one. This chain links TRBV2 with TRBJ1-1; no reliable D call. Germline assignment: CDR1 SNHLY and CDR2 FYNNEI. Trimming took 6 bases from V and 5 from J, leaving 19 bases between them. The CDR3 totals 15 residues. CDR3 DNA: TGTGCCAGCAGGGAGACTAATTGGGGTCAAACTGAAGCTTTCTTT. Translating it yields CASRETNWGQTEAFF.

V is TRBV2 and J is TRBJ2-3, with 7 bases aligning to TRBD1. V gave up 7 bases and J gave up 0 bases; unmatched junction bases: 22. The CDR3 consists of 20 residues. The germline CDR1 and CDR2 sequences are SNHLY and FYNNEI. This CDR3 is CASNLQGNLQGPASTDTQYF. CDR3 nucleotide sequence: TGTGCCAGCAATCTACAGGGCAATCTACAGGGGCCGGCTAGCACAGATACGCAGTATTTT.

This clone was seen once. V gene TRBV25-1 combines with J gene TRBJ2-7; possible D gene TRBD2, 5 bases. There are 12 residues in the CDR3. Trimming took off 7 bases at V and 0 bases at J, with 7 bases between the two ends. Germline V gene lookup returns CDR1 MGHDK and CDR2 SYGVNS. As DNA, the CDR3 is TGTGCCAGCATCGGAGGCTCCTACGAGCAGTACTTC. Protein: CASIGGSYEQYF.

V and J are TRBV5-1 and TRBJ2-7; weak D call: TRBD1 (6 bases). In germline, CDR1 is SGHRS, CDR2 YFSETQ. Trimming stripped 0 bases from V and 5 bases from J, with 21 bases between. The length of the CDR3 is 17 residues. The CDR3 protein is CASSLGFGTTPSNEQYF. Written as DNA, the CDR3 is TGCGCCAGCAGCTTGGGATTCGGGACAACACCCTCTAACGAGCAGTACTTC. Filled out from reference TRBV5-1 and TRBJ2-7, the complete variable domain reads KAGVTQTPRYLIKTRGQQVTLSCSPISGHRSVSWYQQTPGQGLQFLFEYFSETQRNKGNFPGRFSGRQFSNSRSEMNVSTLELGDSALYLCASSLGFGTTPSNEQYFGPGTRLTVT.

This sequence joins TRBV19 and TRBJ2-3; 9 nucleotides match TRBD2. Germline CDR1 is LNHDA and CDR2 is SQIVND (reference sequence). The trim removed 5 bases at V and 5 bases at J, leaving 14 bases unmatched. This CDR3 contains 17 residues. Written as DNA, the CDR3 is TGTGCCAGTAGTCTCCCCCAGGGTTTAGCGGGAGAAGATACGCAGTATTTT. It translates to CASSLPQGLAGEDTQYF.

This sequence joins TRBV29-1 and TRBJ1-1; TRBD1 might be the D (5 bases). The germline V gene has CDR1 SQVTM and CDR2 ANQGSEA. The CDR3 extends over 13 amino acids. Trimming removed 7 bases at V and 0 bases at J, with 12 bases between. In DNA, the CDR3 is TGCAGCGCGGGGCAGGTCCTGAACACTGAAGCTTTCTTT. The encoded protein is CSAGQVLNTEAFF. Variable domain in full (rest from reference TRBV29-1 and TRBJ1-1): SAVISQKPSRDICQRGTSLTIQCQVDSQVTMMFWYRQQPGQSLTLIATANQGSEATYESGFVIDKFPISRPNLTFSTLTVSNMSPEDSSIYLCSAGQVLNTEAFFGQGTRLTVV.

The chain joins TRBV14 to TRBJ2-3; possibly TRBD2 for D (7 bases). The CDR3 sequence is 17 residues long. The V and J ends lost 0 bases and 7 bases respectively, with 20 bases between them. Germline V gene data show CDR1 as SGHDN and CDR2 as FVKESK. In DNA, the CDR3 is TGTGCCAGCAGCCAAGATAATGGGGGGGCGATCGCAAATACGCAGTATTTT. This codes for CASSQDNGGAIANTQYF.

As to this clone: This same CDR3 is encoded by further DNA sequences in the sample. The chain links TRBV5-1 to TRBJ2-3; TRBD2 matches 10 bases. The ends lost 2 bases at V and 1 base at J; junction bases unmatched: 4. The CDR3 is 16 amino acids. Germline loops: CDR1 SGHRS, CDR2 YFSETQ. The CDR3 spells CASSFRTSGGTDTQYF. The CDR3 DNA reads TGCGCCAGCAGCTTTCGAACTAGCGGGGGCACAGATACGCAGTATTTT.

V and J are TRBV6-2 or TRBV6-3 and TRBJ1-1; perhaps TRBD1 as D (5 bases). V was clipped by 0 bases and J by 2 bases, with 16 bases between them. The V gene's germline CDR1 is MNHEY and CDR2 SVGEGT. The CDR3 totals 17 residues. The CDR3 nucleotides are TGTGCCAGCAGTTACTCGACTGGACAAAAATTTAACACTGAAGCTTTCTTT. Translating it yields CASSYSTGQKFNTEAFF.

The chain recombines TRBV19 with TRBJ2-1; a possible D gene is TRBD2 (6 bases). This CDR3 is 15 amino acids long. Trimming removed 6 bases at V and 6 bases at J, with 18 bases between. The germline V gene encodes CDR1 LNHDA and CDR2 SQIVND (reference sequence). CDR3 amino acids: CASRIWGEKGNEQFF. The CDR3 coding sequence is TGTGCCAGTAGGATCTGGGGGGAGAAGGGCAATGAGCAGTTCTTC.

V is TRBV19 and J is TRBJ1-1; D possibly corresponds to TRBD1 (5 bases). The CDR3 runs 13 residues. The germline CDR1 and CDR2 sequences are LNHDA and SQIVND (reference sequence). V lost 10 bases and J lost 2, with 14 bases in between. The CDR3 spells CATQGSGNTEAFF. DNA for the CDR3: TGTGCCACCCAGGGCTCGGGCAACACTGAAGCTTTCTTT.

V is TRBV4-2 and J is TRBJ2-7; 8 nucleotides line up with TRBD2. Germline values: CDR1 LGHNA, CDR2 YNFKEQ. The CDR3 has 18 amino acids. Trimming removed 0 bases from V and 4 bases from J; junction bases left unmatched: 14. The CDR3 loop is CASSQDLATSAKTYEQYF. CDR3 DNA sequence: TGTGCCAGCAGCCAAGATCTCGCGACTAGCGCAAAAACGTACGAGCAGTACTTC.

J is TRBJ1-3 and V is TRBV7-9; D unclear. This CDR3 region has 17 residues. Per germline, CDR1 SEHNR and CDR2 FQNEAQ (reference sequence). With 0 bases removed from V and 1 base from J, the gap between germline ends came to 13 bases. The CDR3 here is CASSLARLLGSGNTIYF. The DNA of the CDR3 is TGTGCCAGCAGCTTAGCCCGACTCCTTGGTTCTGGAAACACCATATATTTT.

This clone was observed once. The chain carries TRBV11-2 and TRBJ2-7; 12 nucleotides agree with TRBD2. Germline V CDR1 and CDR2: SGHAT, FQNNGV. The CDR3 spans 16 residues. V dropped 2 bases and J dropped 9; count of bases not matched to a gene: 11. The DNA for the CDR3 is TGTGCCAGCAGCTTACTCGGGACTAGCGGGCTGGGAGGGCAGTACGTC. Protein: CASSLLGTSGLGGQYV.